Listed here are 9 T cell receptor beta chains from one sample, sequenced in a study of T cells after yellow fever vaccination. From the 5' RACE reads, TCRdb called clonotypes with MiXCR, one entry per CDR3 protein. This sample has hundreds of thousands of distinct CDR3 sequences, with roughly 14% found just once. The sample consisted of PBMCs, taken on the day of the yellow fever booster vaccination. All receptors derive from a man in his thirties or forties who received the YFV17D yellow fever vaccine.

This clonotype was picked up a small number of times. V is TRBV7-2 and J is TRBJ2-7; the D gene is possibly TRBD2 (6 bases). Trimming removed 5 bases at V and 2 bases at J, with 13 bases between. Germline values: CDR1 SGHTA, CDR2 FQGNSA. The CDR3 is 14 amino acids. The CDR3 nucleotides read TGTGCCAGCAGCGTGGGACTTACTACCTACGAGCAGTACTTC. Translated: CASSVGLTTYEQYF.

The rearrangement links TRBV20-1 to TRBJ2-2; the D is unclear. Germline V gene lookup returns CDR1 DFQATT and CDR2 SNEGSKA (reference sequence). The V and J ends lost 4 bases and 4 bases respectively, with 10 bases between them. This CDR3 is built from 13 residues. In DNA, the CDR3 is TGCAGTGCTAAAGGGCAGCTCACCGGGGAGCTGTTTTTT. Its protein product is CSAKGQLTGELFF.

The chain has TRBV20-1 and TRBJ1-1; D is perhaps TRBD1 (6 bases). Trimming removed 6 bases from V and 3 bases from J, with 17 bases in between. The CDR3 runs to 14 residues. Germline loops: CDR1 DFQATT, CDR2 SNEGSKA (reference sequence). CDR3 residues: CSAPQGRVDTEAFF. For the CDR3, the DNA is TGCAGTGCGCCACAGGGACGGGTGGACACTGAAGCTTTCTTT.

The chain uses TRBV4-3 and TRBJ1-4; D ambiguous. The germline gives CDR1 LGHNA, CDR2 YSLEER. The CDR3 contains 16 residues. The V and J ends lost 0 bases and 4 bases respectively, with 12 bases between them. CDR3 nucleotide sequence: TGCGCCAGCAGCCAAGATTTAGGCAGTGATAATGAAAAACTGTTTTTT. Its protein is CASSQDLGSDNEKLFF.

CDR3 residues: CSARNDPAGGGQYF. The CDR3 coding sequence is TGCAGTGCTAGGAATGATCCAGCGGGAGGAGGGCAGTACTTC. The chain carries TRBV20-1 and TRBJ2-7, with 9 bases that match TRBD2. V dropped 3 bases and J dropped 9; count of bases not matched to a gene: 12. Germline V CDR1 and CDR2: DFQATT, SNEGSKA (reference sequence). The CDR3 contains 14 residues.

This CDR3 reads CASSQEPKSSGREYEQYF. DNA for the CDR3: TGTGCCAGCAGCCAAGAACCCAAGTCTAGCGGGAGGGAGTACGAGCAGTACTTC. The chain is built from TRBV4-2 and TRBJ2-7; TRBD2 agrees at 12 bases. Trimming at V came to 0 bases and at J to 4 bases, leaving 10 bases not matched to a gene. This CDR3 is 18 amino acids long. Germline CDR1 and CDR2: LGHNA and YNFKEQ.

The chain recombines TRBV5-1 with TRBJ2-7, with D tentatively TRBD1 (6 bases). Germline values: CDR1 SGHRS, CDR2 YFSETQ. The CDR3 is made up of 14 amino acids. Trimming took 4 bases from V and 7 from J, leaving 18 bases between them. The CDR3 protein is CASSIRDITKEQYF. The CDR3 nucleotides are TGCGCCAGCAGCATCCGGGACATCACTAAGGAGCAGTACTTC. Combining the CDR3 with reference TRBV5-1 and TRBJ2-7 gives the whole variable domain KAGVTQTPRYLIKTRGQQVTLSCSPISGHRSVSWYQQTPGQGLQFLFEYFSETQRNKGNFPGRFSGRQFSNSRSEMNVSTLELGDSALYLCASSIRDITKEQYFGPGTRLTVT.

This clonotype is a singleton in its sample. A much larger clone sits a single nucleotide away, making a read error possible. The chain employs TRBV6-5 and TRBJ2-5; perhaps TRBD1 as D (6 bases). The germline gives CDR1 MNHEY, CDR2 SVGAGI. The CDR3 length is 14 residues. The CDR3 spells CASSYGTIKETHYF. In DNA, the CDR3 is TGTGCCAGCAGTTACGGGACAATAAAAGAGACCCATTACTTC.

The CDR3 loop is CSARTPSPGTDTQYF. CDR3 bases: TGCAGTGCTAGAACCCCGAGCCCCGGCACAGATACGCAGTATTTT. V gene TRBV20-1 combines with J gene TRBJ2-3, with D uncertain. CDR3 length: 15 residues. Germline V CDR1 and CDR2: DFQATT, SNEGSKA (reference sequence). The V end lost 2 bases, the J end lost 1 base, and 13 bases lay between the germline ends.